This TCR beta chain appears in the sequencing data of a study of cytomegalovirus exposure and HLA in healthy donors. Study context: A previous analysis identified more than 100 million unique TCR beta sequences derived from around 200 million T cells. Study-wide findings and caveats: When analyzed later, the rates of TCR association showed variation by HLA locus, with DRB1 the most and HLA-C the fewest. In a later analysis, V- and J-gene trimming of beta chains associated with a DCLRE1C missense variant, replicated independently.

This clone has only one observation. The antigen remains undetermined. This CDR3 has 13 amino acids. Germline CDR1 and CDR2: MNHEY and SMNVEV (reference sequence). Trimming removed 5 bases from V and 9 bases from J; junction bases left unmatched: 9. The PCR contained 60 Vbeta and 13 Jbeta primers. How the authors handled the data: In a later analysis, of some 80 million unique beta chains, about 12 million appeared in at least two donors. Sequencing used immunoSEQ multiplex PCR; TCRdb keeps in-frame clones, though not all of them. The DNA gave D and trimming, while V, J and clone size come from that table. The sample yields about 220,000 clones, around 80% seen once.

This receptor was obtained from a man in his late teens or twenties in good health and CMV-seronegative. The rearrangement joins TRBV27 to TRBJ2-7; TRBD1 matches 8 bases. Sequenced material: PBMCs. This CDR3 reads CASSPGGHRVQYF. In DNA form, the CDR3 reads TGTGCCAGCAGTCCAGGGGGCCATAGAGTGCAGTACTTC.